A single sample gave rise to the 10 T cell receptor beta chains below, sequenced in a study of cytomegalovirus exposure and HLA in healthy donors. The repertoire was sequenced with immunoSEQ multiplex PCR; TCRdb's copy has only in-frame clones and lacks some. This sample has 150,000 to 200,000 clones, with 86% found just once. Sample: PBMCs. The receptors shown here come from a man between 18 and 29 years old in good health and CMV-seropositive.

This clone has just one count. The chain carries TRBV9 and TRBJ2-2; 9 bases are a match to TRBD1. CDR1 is SGDLS and CDR2 is YYNGEE in the germline V gene. J gave up 6 bases and V 5 bases, and 5 bases lay outside the gene matches. This CDR3 region has 14 residues. The CDR3 here is CASSRDRVPGELFF. The CDR3 nucleotides read TGTGCCAGCAGTAGGGACAGGGTACCCGGGGAGCTGTTTTTT.

This clone was counted once. The V and J genes are TRBV19 and TRBJ1-2; TRBD1 matches at 7 bases. With 5 bases clipped from V and 3 bases from J, the junction kept 12 bases outside the gene matches. The CDR3 extends over 16 amino acids. In germline, CDR1 is LNHDA, CDR2 SQIVND (reference sequence). The CDR3 reads CASSPGDRPRYYGYTF. The CDR3 DNA is TGTGCCAGTAGTCCGGGGGACAGACCCCGCTACTATGGCTACACCTTC.

A few counts support this clone. The chain employs TRBV9 and TRBJ1-3; no firm D call. CDR1 SGDLS and CDR2 YYNGEE come from the germline V gene. V lost 0 bases, J lost 0 bases, and 7 bases lay in between. The CDR3 loop spans 15 amino acids. The CDR3 sequence is CASSVAADSGNTIYF. As DNA, the CDR3 is TGTGCCAGCAGCGTAGCTGCGGACTCTGGAAACACCATATATTTT.

V gene TRBV7-2 combines with J gene TRBJ1-6, with 8 bases fitting TRBD1. Germline V gene sequence: CDR1 SGHTA, CDR2 FQGNSA. The CDR3 totals 18 residues. Losses at the gene ends were 4 bases for V and 6 bases for J; bases not matched to a gene: 14. This CDR3 is CASSYSRGQAVVNSPLHF. The CDR3 bases are TGTGCCAGCAGCTATAGCCGGGGACAGGCGGTCGTTAATTCACCCCTCCACTTT.

V usage is TRBV9 and J usage is TRBJ2-2; the D gene is possibly TRBD2 (6 bases). Deletions cut 6 bases from V and 5 bases from J, with 17 bases between. The CDR3 consists of 15 residues. Germline loops: CDR1 SGDLS, CDR2 YYNGEE. The CDR3 nucleotides read TGTGCCAGCAATCAGGGCGGGATGGTGACCGGGGAGCTGTTTTTT. Its translation is CASNQGGMVTGELFF.

About this clone: A much larger clonotype is one base distant, so this may be a read error. The chain couples TRBV7-3 to TRBJ2-1, with 8 bases lining up with TRBD2. The CDR3 consists of 14 residues. Germline values: CDR1 SGHTA, CDR2 FQGTGA. V lost 2 bases to trimming and J lost 4 bases; unmatched junction nucleotides: 1. The CDR3 nucleotides read TGTGCCAGCAGCTTAGCGGGGGGTTACAATGAGCAGTTCTTC. Its protein product is CASSLAGGYNEQFF.

The gene calls are TRBV7-2 and TRBJ2-2; perhaps TRBD1 as D (5 bases). CDR1 is SGHTA, CDR2 FQGNSA, per germline. The CDR3 covers 16 residues. V gave up 1 base and J gave up 8 bases, with 17 bases separating them. The CDR3 region has the DNA TGTGCCAGCAGCTTAGTAGCAGGGCTCAATGTGGGGGAGCTGTTTTTT. Translated: CASSLVAGLNVGELFF.

This chain joins TRBV4-1 and TRBJ1-5; D is unclear. The ends were cut back, 4 bases at V and 1 base at J, with 14 bases in the middle. CDR3 size: 16 residues. Germline-derived CDR1 and CDR2 are MGHRA and YSYEKL. CDR3 nucleotide sequence: TGCGCCAGCAGCCGTTTCGGAGGGCCAAGCAATCAGCCCCAGCATTTT. Protein product: CASSRFGGPSNQPQHF.

V gene TRBV18 combines with J gene TRBJ2-7; D is perhaps TRBD2 (5 bases). The CDR3 contains 13 residues. Germline CDR1 reads KGHSH; CDR2 reads LQKENI. V dropped 5 bases and J dropped 5 bases, with 13 bases sitting between them. CDR3 nucleotide sequence: TGTGCCAGCTCATCCGGGAAACCCGACGAGCAGTACTTC. It is translated as CASSSGKPDEQYF. Variable domain in full (rest from reference TRBV18 and TRBJ2-7): NAGVMQNPRHLVRRRGQEARLRCSPMKGHSHVYWYRQLPEEGLKFMVYLQKENIIDESGMPKERFSAEFPKEGPSILRIQQVVRGDSAAYFCASSSGKPDEQYFGPGTRLTVT.

About this clone itself: Sequence at one end of the junction differs from germline and may be a read error. The chain has TRBV4-1 and TRBJ2-6, with D uncertain. The CDR3 is 16 residues long. The germline gives CDR1 MGHRA, CDR2 YSYEKL. Written as DNA, the CDR3 is TGCGCCAGCAGCCATCCCCTAAGCTCTCGGGCCAACGTCCTGACTTTC. Residues: CASSHPLSSRANVLTF.